This TCR beta chain was sequenced for a study of blood T cell repertoires in COVID-19. Clones were sequenced by immunoSEQ multiplex PCR, and TCRdb holds only the in-frame ones, with some missing. The data show about 110,000 clones, nearly 90% seen once. CDR3 size: 17 residues. Looked up from germline, CDR1 is LGHNA and CDR2 is YSLEER. Germline trimming cut 2 bases from V and 3 bases from J; bases unmatched to any gene: 7. The source material was peripheral blood. The receptor was isolated from a human donor in a cohort sampled during active COVID-19. The chain recombines TRBV4-3 with TRBJ2-5, with TRBD2 identical over 12 bases. The CDR3, as DNA: TGCGCCAGCAGCCAATACAGGACTAGCGGGGTAAAAGAGACCCAGTACTTC. It yields the protein CASSQYRTSGVKETQYF.